This entry lists 6 T cell receptor beta chains sequenced from one sample in a study of blood T cell repertoires in COVID-19. Using immunoSEQ multiplex PCR, the repertoire was profiled, and TCRdb retains in-frame clones only, with some absent. The table includes 130,000 to 150,000 clones, over 70% detected once. What was sequenced was peripheral blood. The receptors here all came from a woman in her forties or fifties with acute or convalescent COVID-19.

The rearrangement uses TRBV4-1 and TRBJ2-7; 8 bases match TRBD2. The CDR3 runs 15 residues. Germline CDR1 is MGHRA and CDR2 is YSYEKL. The trim removed 1 base at V and 0 bases at J, leaving 2 bases unmatched. The CDR3 DNA is TGCGCCAGCAGCCAAGCCGGGACTAGCTCCTACGAGCAGTACTTC. It is translated as CASSQAGTSSYEQYF.

CDR3 protein: CASSLGTASGNTIYF. The CDR3 nucleotides are TGCGCCAGCAGCCTTGGGACAGCGTCTGGAAACACCATATATTTT. The chain links TRBV5-1 to TRBJ1-3, with 7 bases matching TRBD1. V trimming: 4 bases; J trimming: 1 base; junction bases outside the gene matches: 5. This CDR3 has 15 amino acids. CDR1 is SGHRS, CDR2 YFSETQ, per germline.

The V call is TRBV30, the J call TRBJ1-3; D ambiguous. CDR3 length equals 16 residues. Germline V lookup: CDR1 GTSNPN, CDR2 SVGIG (reference sequence). Trimming shortened V by 0 bases and J by 0 bases, and 12 bases separated the two germline ends. In nucleotides, the CDR3 is TGTGCCTGGAGTGTAAAGTTGGCCGCCTCTGGAAACACCATATATTTT. It yields the protein CAWSVKLAASGNTIYF. The whole variable domain, filled in from reference TRBV30 and TRBJ1-3, reads SQTIHQWPATLVQPVGSPLSLECTVEGTSNPNLYWYRQAAGRGLQLLFYSVGIGQISSEVPQNLSASRPQDRQFILSSKKLLLSDSGFYLCAWSVKLAASGNTIYFGEGSWLTVV.

The chain has TRBV9 and TRBJ2-1; 9 bases are shared with TRBD2. V dropped 0 bases and J dropped 9; count of bases not matched to a gene: 10. The germline V gene has CDR1 SGDLS and CDR2 YYNGEE. The CDR3 runs 16 residues. The CDR3 here is CASSVGSSGSLGEQFF. The CDR3 bases are TGTGCCAGCAGCGTAGGAAGTAGCGGGAGCTTAGGTGAGCAGTTCTTC.

V usage is TRBV18 and J usage is TRBJ2-1, with 9 nucleotides matching TRBD2. The germline V gene has CDR1 KGHSH and CDR2 LQKENI. The junction had 11 bases not matched to a gene; V was cut back by 3 bases and J by 5 bases. The CDR3 spans 17 residues. CDR3: CASSPRGSGSYDNEQFF. The CDR3 DNA reads TGTGCCAGCTCACCGCGGGGTAGCGGGAGCTACGACAATGAGCAGTTCTTC.

The rearrangement links TRBV6-5 to TRBJ1-2; TRBD1 matches 7 bases. This CDR3 region has 16 residues. The V segment lost 0 bases and the J segment 7 bases; nucleotides outside the gene matches: 11. In germline, CDR1 is MNHEY, CDR2 SVGAGI. DNA of the CDR3: TGTGCCAGCAGTTACTCGGTACAGGGGAACCTCCGTGGCTACACCTTC. Translated, it gives CASSYSVQGNLRGYTF.